The rows below give T cell receptor beta chains drawn from one sample of a study of blood T cell repertoires in COVID-19. Produced via immunoSEQ multiplex PCR; TCRdb's table is partial and in-frame only. The table shows 300,000 to 450,000 clones, with around 87% occurring only once. The sequenced material came from PBMCs or T cells enriched from blood (not recorded which). The source of these receptors is a man aged 25-40 years who had recovered from COVID-19. Both conserved end residues are part of each CDR3. Fields, in order: J gene, D gene, clone size, V gene, CDR3 DNA, CDR3 protein. A D gene is named only where the DNA matches it firmly. Not all rows give a size; the values are once, few, many and, for expanded clones, a class.

J: TRBJ1-1; D: NA; size: NA; V: TRBV7-3; DNA: TGTGCCAGCAGCCTCGACAGCCGAATGAACACTGAAGCTTTCTTT; CDR3: CASSLDSRMNTEAFF
J: TRBJ1-3; D: NA; size: NA; V: TRBV2; DNA: TGTGCCAGCAGCGTAAGCTCTCGGGACACCACTGGAAACACCATATATTTT; CDR3: CASSVSSRDTTGNTIYF
J: TRBJ1-1; D: NA; size: few; V: TRBV19; DNA: TGTGCCAGTAGTATCGGCACTGAAGCTTTCTTT; CDR3: CASSIGTEAFF
J: TRBJ1-3; D: NA; size: NA; V: TRBV19; DNA: TGTGCCAGTAGCGGCCAAGGGAGCTCTGGAAACACCATATATTTT; CDR3: CASSGQGSSGNTIYF
J: TRBJ1-6; D: NA; size: NA; V: TRBV30; DNA: TGTGCCTGGGAGCTCGTGACTTATAATTCACCCCTCCACTTT; CDR3: CAWELVTYNSPLHF
J: TRBJ2-1; D: TRBD2; size: NA; V: TRBV19; DNA: TGTGCCAGTAGTATAAAACGGGACTATTCCTACAATGAGCAGTTCTTC; CDR3: CASSIKRDYSYNEQFF
J: TRBJ1-2; D: TRBD1; size: NA; V: TRBV19; DNA: TGTGCCAGTAGAACAACAGGGGGCGGGGGCTATGGCTACACCTTC; CDR3: CASRTTGGGGYGYTF
J: TRBJ1-3; D: NA; size: once; V: TRBV7-6; DNA: TGTGCCAGCAGCCCCCAGCGGTGGTGGGACACCATATATTTT; CDR3: CASSPQRWWDTIYF
J: TRBJ2-1; D: NA; size: NA; V: TRBV7-2; DNA: TGTGCCAGCAGCGGAGGGCTAGCGCGTGGGAATGAGCAGTTCTTC; CDR3: CASSGGLARGNEQFF
J: TRBJ2-1; D: NA; size: NA; V: TRBV2; DNA: TGTGCCAGCAAACTCACCCTCGTAGTCAATGAGCAGTTCTTC; CDR3: CASKLTLVVNEQFF
J: TRBJ2-1; D: TRBD1; size: once; V: TRBV19; DNA: TGTGCCAGTAATCCGGGACAGAGCTACAATGAGCAGTTCTTC; CDR3: CASNPGQSYNEQFF
J: TRBJ1-6; D: NA; size: NA; V: TRBV9; DNA: TGTGCCAGCAGCGTAGACGTCCATTGGCTAGGCGGTTCACCCCTCCACTTT; CDR3: CASSVDVHWLGGSPLHF
J: TRBJ1-3; D: NA; size: NA; V: TRBV29-1; DNA: TGCAGCGTTGAAGAACAGCCTACTGGAAACACCATATATTTT; CDR3: CSVEEQPTGNTIYF
J: TRBJ1-6; D: NA; size: NA; V: TRBV12-3/TRBV12-4; DNA: TGTGCCAGCGGGCCCGGACTCGGTTCACCCCTCCACTTT; CDR3: CASGPGLGSPLHF
J: TRBJ2-5; D: NA; size: NA; V: TRBV6-2/TRBV6-3; DNA: TGTGCCAGCAGTTACATCAGGATACAAGAGACCCAGTACTTC; CDR3: CASSYIRIQETQYF
J: TRBJ2-7; D: NA; size: NA; V: TRBV5-1; DNA: TGCGCCAGCAGCCGGGACTGGGCCTACGAGCAGTACTTC; CDR3: CASSRDWAYEQYF
J: TRBJ2-7; D: TRBD1; size: NA; V: TRBV27; DNA: TGTGCCAGCAGTTCCGGGACAGTCTACCACTACGAGCAGTACTTC; CDR3: CASSSGTVYHYEQYF
J: TRBJ2-3; D: TRBD2; size: NA; V: TRBV5-1; DNA: TGCGCCAGCAGGGCTAGCGGGGGGTTTACAGATACGCAGTATTTT; CDR3: CASRASGGFTDTQYF
J: TRBJ2-3; D: TRBD1; size: NA; V: TRBV11-3; DNA: TGTGCCAGCAGCCAAGGGACAGGGGGCACAGATACGCAGTATTTT; CDR3: CASSQGTGGTDTQYF
J: TRBJ1-2; D: NA; size: NA; V: TRBV7-8; DNA: TGTGCCAGCAGCTTAGCGAACAGGGACGCTAACTATGGCTACACCTTC; CDR3: CASSLANRDANYGYTF
J: TRBJ1-2; D: TRBD1; size: NA; V: TRBV13; DNA: TGTGCCAGCAGCTTATTTGGGACAGCTAACTATGGCTACACCTTC; CDR3: CASSLFGTANYGYTF
J: TRBJ1-5; D: TRBD1; size: NA; V: TRBV2; DNA: TGTGCCAGCAGACAGGGGGCTGGGCAGCCCCAGCATTTT; CDR3: CASRQGAGQPQHF